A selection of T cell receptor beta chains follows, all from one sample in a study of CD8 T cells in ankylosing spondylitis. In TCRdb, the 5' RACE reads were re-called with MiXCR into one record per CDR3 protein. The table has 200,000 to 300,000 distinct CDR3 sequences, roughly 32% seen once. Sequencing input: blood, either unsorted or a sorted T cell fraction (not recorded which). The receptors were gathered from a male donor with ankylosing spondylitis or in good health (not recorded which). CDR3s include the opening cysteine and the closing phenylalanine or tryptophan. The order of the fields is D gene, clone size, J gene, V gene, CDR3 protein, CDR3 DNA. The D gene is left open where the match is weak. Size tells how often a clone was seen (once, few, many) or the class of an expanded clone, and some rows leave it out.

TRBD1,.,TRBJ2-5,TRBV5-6,CASSPGTGRQQETQYF,TGTGCCAGCAGCCCTGGGACAGGGAGGCAACAAGAGACCCAGTACTTC
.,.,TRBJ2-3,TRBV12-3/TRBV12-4,CASSLATNTDTQYF,TGTGCCAGCAGTTTAGCGACTAACACAGATACGCAGTATTTT
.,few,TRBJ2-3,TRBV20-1,CSARDDGRTDTQYF,TGCAGTGCTAGAGATGACGGACGCACAGATACGCAGTATTTT
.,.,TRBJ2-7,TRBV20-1,CSAGDGSYEQYF,TGCAGTGCGGGGGACGGATCCTACGAGCAGTACTTC
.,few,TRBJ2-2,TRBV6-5,CASSYSPGVTGELFF,TGTGCCAGCAGTTACTCGCCTGGGGTTACCGGGGAGCTGTTTTTT
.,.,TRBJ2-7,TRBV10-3,CATGTAREAEQYF,TGTGCCACCGGGACAGCACGGGAGGCCGAGCAGTACTTC
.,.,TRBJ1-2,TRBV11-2,CASSLGQGNSRNYGYTF,TGTGCCAGCAGCTTAGGGCAGGGGAATAGCAGAAACTATGGCTACACCTTC
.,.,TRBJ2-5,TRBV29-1,CSVERRESQETQYF,TGCAGCGTTGAAAGGAGGGAATCGCAAGAGACCCAGTACTTC
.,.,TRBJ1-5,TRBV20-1,CSAHREANQPQHF,TGCAGTGCTCACAGGGAGGCCAATCAGCCCCAGCATTTT
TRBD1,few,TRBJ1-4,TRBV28,CASTRTGQGSEKLFF,TGTGCCAGCACCAGGACGGGACAGGGAAGTGAAAAACTGTTTTTT